Many counts were recorded for the clone carrying this T cell receptor (beta chain). Its antigen remains unknown. This entry comes from a study of Graves' ophthalmopathy and Graves' hyperthyroidism. Study information: Peripheral blood was gathered at first diagnosis, ahead of any treatment whatsoever. Findings and caveats of the study: Most expanded clonotypes from thyroid (those above 0.001 frequency) were also found in blood. With 70.59% sensitivity and 72.22% specificity, the model predicted ophthalmopathy progression.

V was shortened by 4 bases and J by 4 bases, with 9 bases between the two germline ends. This CDR3 region has 13 residues. Germline assignment: CDR1 SGHTS and CDR2 YDEGEE. RNA transcripts provided the template for amplifying TCR beta CDR3 regions. RT-PCR in the first round used HTBI primers; a second-round multiplex PCR followed. TCRdb redid the calling of the multiplex PCR reads with MiXCR, one entry per CDR3 protein. The sample lists around 15,000 distinct CDR3 sequences; 46% were seen once. The PBMC fraction was derived from around 10 ml of fresh peripheral blood. The chain couples TRBV5-8 to TRBJ2-1; D is perhaps TRBD2 (5 bases). Sequences were obtained from peripheral blood. The source of this sequence is a woman between 40 and 55 years old with stable Graves' hyperthyroidism. CDR3 coding DNA: TGTGCCAGCAGCCGAACTAGTTACAATGAGCAGTTCTTC. This codes for CASSRTSYNEQFF.